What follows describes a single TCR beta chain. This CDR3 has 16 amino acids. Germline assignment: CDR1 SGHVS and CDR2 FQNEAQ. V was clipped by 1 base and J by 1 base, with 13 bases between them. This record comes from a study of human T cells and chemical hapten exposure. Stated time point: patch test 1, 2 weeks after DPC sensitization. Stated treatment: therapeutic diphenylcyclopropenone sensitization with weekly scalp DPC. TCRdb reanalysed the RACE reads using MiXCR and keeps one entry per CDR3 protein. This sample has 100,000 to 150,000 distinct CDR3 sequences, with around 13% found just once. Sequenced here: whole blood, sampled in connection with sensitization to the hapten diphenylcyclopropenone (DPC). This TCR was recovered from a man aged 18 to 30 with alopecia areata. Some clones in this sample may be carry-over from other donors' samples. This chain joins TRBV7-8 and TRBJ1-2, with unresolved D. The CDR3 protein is CASSLEMSGFNYGYTF. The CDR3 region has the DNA TGTGCCAGCAGCTTAGAGATGAGTGGTTTTAACTATGGCTACACCTTC. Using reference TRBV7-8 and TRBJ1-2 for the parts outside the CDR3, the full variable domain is GAGVSQSPRYKVAKRGQDVALRCDPISGHVSLFWYQQALGQGPEFLTYFQNEAQLDKSGLPSDRFFAERPEGSVSTLKIQRTQQEDSAVYLCASSLEMSGFNYGYTFGSGTRLTVV.